These 4 T cell receptor beta chains share one sample of origin, sequenced in a study of Graves' ophthalmopathy and Graves' hyperthyroidism. The study amplified TCR beta CDR3 regions using RNA transcripts. The library came from an HTBI-primed first-round RT-PCR and a second-round multiplex PCR. TCRdb recomputed calls from the multiplex PCR reads with MiXCR, one row per CDR3 protein. The table includes about 740,000 distinct CDR3 sequences, roughly two fifths detected once. Sequencing was done on a sample of peripheral blood. All receptors come from an adult man with Graves' ophthalmopathy.

This clonotype was observed at least ten times. The chain links TRBV20-1 to TRBJ1-4; D is undetermined. Germline V gives CDR1 DFQATT, CDR2 SNEGSKA (reference sequence). Trimming shortened V by 1 base and J by 7 bases, and 1 base separated the two germline ends. The CDR3 runs 10 residues. In DNA, the CDR3 is TGCAGTGCTAGAGCTGAAAAACTGTTTTTT. This sequence encodes CSARAEKLFF.

This clonotype was detected once. This sequence may be a read error, since a much larger clone differs from it by one base. The J gene is TRBJ2-7, the V gene TRBV29-1; D is ambiguous. The CDR3 is 11 amino acids. The germline CDR1 and CDR2 sequences are SQVTM and ANQGSEA. V gave up 4 bases and J gave up 6 bases, with 10 bases separating them. In DNA form, the CDR3 reads TGCAGCGTTGTGGTCTTGGCCGAGCAGTACTTC. It yields the protein CSVVVLAEQYF.

This clonotype appeared once. V is TRBV11-2 and J is TRBJ1-2; 9 bases are shared with TRBD1. Losses at the gene ends were 1 base for V and 10 bases for J; bases not matched to a gene: 4. Germline CDR1 and CDR2: SGHAT and FQNNGV. The CDR3 consists of 13 residues. The CDR3 nucleotides read TGTGCCAGCAGCTTAGGGGGGACAGGGTCCTACACCTTC. This codes for CASSLGGTGSYTF.

This chain connects TRBV5-1 to TRBJ1-1; possible D gene TRBD1, 5 bases. Germline CDR1 reads SGHRS; CDR2 reads YFSETQ. Trimming shortened V by 5 bases and J by 0 bases, and 11 bases separated the two germline ends. The CDR3 runs to 14 residues. The CDR3 sequence: CASSMDTMNTEAFF. The CDR3 nucleotides are TGCGCCAGCAGTATGGACACCATGAACACTGAAGCTTTCTTT.